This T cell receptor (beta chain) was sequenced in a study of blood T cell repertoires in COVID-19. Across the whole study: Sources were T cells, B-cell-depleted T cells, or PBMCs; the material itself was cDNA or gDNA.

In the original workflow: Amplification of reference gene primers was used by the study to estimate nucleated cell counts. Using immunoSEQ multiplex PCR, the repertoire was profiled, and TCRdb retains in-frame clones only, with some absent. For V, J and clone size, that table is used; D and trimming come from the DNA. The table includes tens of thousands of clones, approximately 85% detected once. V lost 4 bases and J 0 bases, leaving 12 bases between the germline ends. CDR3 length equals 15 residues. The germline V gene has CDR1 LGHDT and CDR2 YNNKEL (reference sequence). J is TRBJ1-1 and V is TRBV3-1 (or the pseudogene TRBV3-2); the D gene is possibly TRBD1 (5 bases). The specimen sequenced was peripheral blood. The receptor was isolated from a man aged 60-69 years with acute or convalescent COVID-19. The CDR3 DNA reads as TGTGCCAGCAGCCGACAGACACTGGTGAACACTGAAGCTTTCTTT. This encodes CASSRQTLVNTEAFF.